This T cell receptor (beta chain) was documented in a study of identical twins. This clonotype showed up just a few times. What it binds is not known. Notes on the study in general: Weaker excess twin sharing was observed in beta out-of-frame sequences. Zero-insertion analyses could be partly confounded by invariant MAIT and iNKT cells. Cross-sectional statistical analysis was relied on for the conclusions, without the same donors being followed.

Only healthy Caucasians were included as donors. TCRdb itself ran the 5' RACE reads through MiXCR, one entry per CDR3 protein. The sample yields approximately 620,000 distinct CDR3 sequences, about 9.4% seen once. The CDR3 loop spans 11 amino acids. Trimming removed 4 bases at V and 12 bases at J, with 10 bases between. Germline values: CDR1 LNHDA, CDR2 SQIVND (reference sequence). Separately, the same data were catalogued under a study of yellow fever vaccine responses in identical twins.

The specimen was PBMCs. The receptor was derived from a woman between 18 and 29 years old in good health. V usage is TRBV19 and J usage is TRBJ2-1, with D uncertain. The CDR3 region has the DNA TGTGCCAGTAGTACGGGCCTTTGGCAGTTCTTC. Protein product: CASSTGLWQFF.